This T cell receptor beta chain was profiled in a study of cytomegalovirus exposure and HLA in healthy donors (dated by TCRdb to the late 2010s). Concerning the study at large: An earlier analysis of 587 of the donors reported 276 Gb of sequence data and 95 million to 130 million unique TCR beta sequences obtained from about 179 million T cells. Roughly 300 gigabases of sequencing data and 70 million to 100 million unique TCR sequences were included in an early release covering about 700 HLA-typed donors. Of the 398 genotyped donors, about 80% fell in the genetic ancestry cluster associated with self-reported Caucasian donors. The aim of the study was to test whether cataloging public T cell receptors could identify signatures of past pathogen exposure. The study profiled the T cell repertoires of under 700 subjects by immunosequencing and related them to cytomegalovirus serostatus. Besides the first cohort of approximately 670 subjects, a separate validation cohort made up of roughly 130 different subjects was used. To predict cytomegalovirus infection status, the study brought together high-throughput TCR immunosequencing, statistical association of individual TCRs with disease status, and machine learning. A later analysis re-examined previously published TCR beta repertoires from around 670 donors and added high-resolution HLA genotyping to investigate patterns of TCR occurrence. The later analysis used no new phenotypic data to find candidate immune exposures, relying instead on TCR beta sequences and their occurrence across donors. In an earlier analysis of 500 to 650 of the donors, high-throughput TCR beta sequencing was used to judge whether each TCR beta V gene segment behaved as functional or pseudogenic. Donor age, sex, ethnicity and CMV serostatus were collected together with the repertoire data. Genome-wide SNP genotypes for about 65% of the roughly 670 donors were used in a later genetic analysis, which treated that subset as a discovery cohort. Every repertoire in the discovery cohort had been generated on one and the same sequencing platform. Class I and class II HLA loci were covered by the typing at four-digit resolution. The number of typed donors differed by locus: about 620-630 for A, B, C, DRB1 and DQB1; some 540 for DQA1; approximately 600 for DPA1; and roughly 470 for DPB1. Roughly 5 DR-DQ haplotypes were handled as single units for association and clustering, since linkage in the cohort was strong. Among around 400 genotyped donors of the cohort, an average of about 240,000 unique TCR beta nucleotide sequences was sequenced per donor, of which about 19% were non-productive. Results the study describes overall, beyond this receptor: In this cohort, only TCR beta chains were sequenced, and detectable features were limited by the absence of alpha or paired-chain data. Because counts were too low, about 18 rarely observed V segments, including chromosome 9 orphons, were left out of the earlier analysis of approximately 500 of the donors. Broadly in line with IMGT annotations, most TCR beta V segments showed up in productive rearrangements about 87% or about 30% of the time in an earlier analysis of approximately 640 of the donors. The presence/absence analyses assumed that sequencing depth was roughly uniform across donors, and that assumption may not be true. Across donors, most TCR sequences were observed very rarely, whereas some public TCRs were present in many individuals. In a later genetic analysis, a missense DCLRE1C variant was associated with V-gene and J-gene trimming of TCR beta chains, and the association was replicated in an independent cohort. The sequencing pipeline was judged likely to have produced a cluster of highly shared sequence variants as a technical artifact. It was suggested by the authors that the approach could potentially be generalized to other disease states and immunological phenotypes. A later analysis found that TCR association rates varied across HLA loci, with DRB1 alleles showing the most associated TCRs and HLA-C alleles the fewest. Because HLA typing was unavailable for some donors at each locus, only the typed subset was used in association tests. In a later analysis, several top co-occurrence clusters were reported to appear linked to parvovirus B19, influenza, CMV and Epstein-Barr virus. A further reported finding was that TCR beta sequences accurately predicted the HLA-A and HLA-B alleles for most subjects in the first cohort. Strong co-occurrence of HLA alleles, especially DR and DQ, made assigning TCR associations to individual alleles difficult. In a later analysis, HLA-associated TCR beta chains were found to be more clonally expanded and to have lower generation probabilities than equally common non-associated chains. A few of the identified cytomegalovirus-associated TCR beta chains were confirmed in vitro to be specific for cytomegalovirus antigens. According to a later genetic analysis, donors in an Asian-associated ancestry cluster had fewer N-insertions in productive TCRs than the approximately 650-donor mean. A later analysis associated about 16,000 TCR beta sequences with specific HLA alleles at a false discovery rate of 0.05. The study listed 164 TCR beta chains as associated with cytomegalovirus. The only immune exposure information available for the cohort was CMV serostatus. A later analysis found that most CMV-associated TCR beta chains appeared HLA-restricted, with HLA associations seemingly driven largely by CMV exposure. Correlated functional status among segregating V segments might be attributable to linkage disequilibrium, but an unknown experimental factor could not be ruled out. Cytomegalovirus status was reported to be diagnosed by the classifier with high specificity and sensitivity in both the original and validation cohorts. Some IMGT-functional V segments, including TRBV6-2 and TRBV6-3, could not be distinguished by the 87-base-pair reads and were therefore excluded.

For this clone: The specificity of this receptor is unknown. Base qualities were left out, and no much larger clone turns up one base away.

The cohort was made up of hundreds of healthy bone marrow donors. All cohort members were sampled while nominally healthy, although unrecorded immune exposures were likely present. The donor tested CMV seronegative, placing the donor among the 300 to 400 seronegative members of the cohort. Every donor gave a peripheral blood sample, and the peripheral blood mononuclear cells from that sample were used for TCR beta sequencing. The Qiagen DNeasy Blood Extraction Kit was used to extract genomic DNA from the blood cell samples. According to the germline V gene (reference sequence), CDR1 reads LNHDA and CDR2 reads SQIVND. V and J lose 8 bases and 6 bases, and a span of 23 bases separates them. Its CDR3 holds 17 amino acids, cysteine through phenylalanine. Only CDR3 DNA remains: 51 bases, in frame from the first base. Libraries were built with the immunoSEQ multiplex PCR assay. For the multiplex PCR, a mixture combining 60 forward primers for TCR Vbeta segments and 13 reverse primers for TCR Jbeta segments was used. A multiplex PCR assay on genomic DNA amplified the CDR3 region of rearranged TCR beta genes. The Illumina HiSeq System was used to sequence the amplified TCR beta libraries as 87-base-pair reads. In the authors' own workflow: A later analysis tallied tens of millions of unique TCR beta chains across the 550 to 850 repertoires, and some 10 million of those chains were shared by two or more donors. To remove PCR and sequencing errors, raw reads were error-corrected and collapsed into unique sequences using a nearest-neighbor algorithm that merged closely related sequences. V, D and J gene segments were assigned by aligning CDR3 sequences to IMGT reference sequences. For a sequence to be retained, a match of at least six nucleotides was required to both a V gene segment and a J gene segment. Rearrangements were called productive when the CDR3 lacked stop codons and stayed in frame with V and J; all others were non-productive. Following IMGT convention, CDR3 was defined as the stretch from the second conserved V-encoded cysteine up to the conserved J-encoded phenylalanine. The earlier analysis of some 580 of the donors excluded any sequence lacking an unambiguous match to a single V gene segment. In an earlier analysis of 500 to 750 of the donors, V segments were called functional above 56.7% productive rearrangements and were called segregating when the between-donor standard deviation exceeded 5%. A statistical classification framework was built for diagnosing cytomegalovirus status from the catalog of TCR beta chain sequences. In a later analysis, TCR nucleotide sequences were compared against IMGT/GENE-DB human TR gene sequences so that V and J genes could be assigned. The TCRdist pipeline was used in a later analysis to assign CDR3 sequences and most-parsimonious VDJ recombination scenarios. In a later analysis, each TCR beta chain was defined by its CDR3 amino acid sequence together with its V-gene family, and reads lacking a unique V-gene family were excluded. In a later analysis, 500 to 700 highly shared, low-generation-probability nucleotide sequences were removed to address suspected cross-contamination and a sequencing artifact. For each public chain, a later analysis derived a clonal expansion index from normalized ranks of inferred template counts within each repertoire. A later analysis computed generation probabilities with a VDJ recombination model fitted to out-of-frame rearrangements, and checked the results against IGoR. In a later analysis, hypergeometric tests were used to score TCR-TCR, TCR-HLA and TCR-CMV co-occurrence, with a repertoire-size bias correction applied to TCR pairs. To estimate false discovery rates, a later analysis permuted the HLA or CMV assignments 20 times. In a later analysis, co-occurring TCRs were grouped using DBSCAN, with TCRdist sequence similarity added in when clustering inside HLA-allele-positive subsets. Repertoires with fewer than 30,000 or more than 120,000 public chains, plus five repertoires with anomalous nucleotide sharing, were excluded from co-occurrence clustering. Here the immuneACCESS table is served through TCRdb, limited to in-frame sequences with V and J called. Missing clones are a known gap in these copies; in checked studies unresolved V genes cover under half, and the rest lacks a known reason. The DNA was the basis for D and trimming; V, J and clone size are from that table. Here the sample has 150,000 to 200,000 clones; about 76% occur a single time. Of the sample, about 1.4% is held by the ten largest clones.

This sequence was found in a woman in her fifties or sixties in good health and CMV-seronegative. This chain joins TRBV19 to TRBJ1-6; the best D guess is TRBD1, with 6 bases matching. The sequenced sample consisted of PBMCs. The nucleotide sequence is TGTGCCAGTGGGGGCGTCCCAGGGGAGCTGGTTAATTCACCCCTCCACTTT. This sequence encodes CASGGVPGELVNSPLHF.